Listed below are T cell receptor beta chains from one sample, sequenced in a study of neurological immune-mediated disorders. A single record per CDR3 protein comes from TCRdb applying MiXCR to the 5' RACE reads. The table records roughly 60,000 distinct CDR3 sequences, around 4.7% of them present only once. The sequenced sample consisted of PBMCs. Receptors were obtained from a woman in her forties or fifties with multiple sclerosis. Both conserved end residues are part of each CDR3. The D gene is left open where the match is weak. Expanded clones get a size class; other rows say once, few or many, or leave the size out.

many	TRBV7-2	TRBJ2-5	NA	CASSLVQQETQYF	TGTGCCAGCAGCTTAGTACAGCAAGAGACCCAGTACTTC
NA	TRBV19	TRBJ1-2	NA	CASSITQGNYGYTF	TGTGCCAGTAGTATAACTCAGGGGAACTATGGCTACACCTTC
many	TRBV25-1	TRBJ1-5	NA	CASRGGNQPQNF	TGTGCCAGCAGGGGAGGGAATCAGCCCCAGAATTTT
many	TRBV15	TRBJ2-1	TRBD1	CATSREQGNLNEQFF	TGTGCCACCAGCAGAGAACAGGGGAATCTCAATGAGCAGTTCTTC
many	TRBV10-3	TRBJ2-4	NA	CAISENPGAKNIQYF	TGTGCCATCAGTGAGAATCCGGGAGCCAAAAACATTCAGTACTTC
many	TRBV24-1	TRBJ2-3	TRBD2	CATSDPSGGADTQYF	TGTGCCACCAGTGACCCTAGCGGGGGCGCGGATACGCAGTATTTT
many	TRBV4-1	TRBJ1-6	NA	CASSPPGGVGNTPLHF	TGCGCCAGCAGCCCCCCGGGGGGCGTCGGTAATACACCCCTCCACTTT
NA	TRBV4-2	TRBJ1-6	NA	CASSPTLGTGDSPLNF	TGTGCCAGCAGCCCCACACTGGGTACGGGGGATTCACCCCTCAACTTT
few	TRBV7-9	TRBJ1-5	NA	CASSRTENQPQHF	TGTGCCAGCAGCCGGACGGAAAATCAGCCCCAGCATTTT
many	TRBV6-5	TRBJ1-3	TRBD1	CASSYLRTGGGNTIYF	TGTGCCAGCAGTTACCTTCGGACAGGGGGTGGAAACACCATATATTTT
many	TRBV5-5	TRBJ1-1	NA	CASSPERGRDTEAFF	TGTGCCAGCAGCCCCGAGAGGGGGAGGGACACTGAAGCTTTCTTT
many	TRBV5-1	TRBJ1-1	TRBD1	CASSRGTGLLNTEAFF	TGCGCCAGCAGCCGGGGGACAGGGTTGTTGAACACTGAAGCTTTCTTT
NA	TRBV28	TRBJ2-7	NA	CASSSRPGTSGRVYEQYF	TGTGCCAGCAGTTCCCGGCCGGGGACCTCGGGGCGTGTATACGAGCAGTACTTC
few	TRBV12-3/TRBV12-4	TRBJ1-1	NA	CASRAGTENTEAFF	TGTGCCAGCAGAGCCGGGACGGAGAACACTGAAGCTTTCTTT
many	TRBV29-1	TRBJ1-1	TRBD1	CSVIQGAEAFF	TGCAGCGTGATACAGGGGGCTGAAGCTTTCTTT
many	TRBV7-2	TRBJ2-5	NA	CASAVVLSQETQYF	TGTGCCAGCGCGGTTGTGTTGAGCCAAGAGACCCAGTACTTC